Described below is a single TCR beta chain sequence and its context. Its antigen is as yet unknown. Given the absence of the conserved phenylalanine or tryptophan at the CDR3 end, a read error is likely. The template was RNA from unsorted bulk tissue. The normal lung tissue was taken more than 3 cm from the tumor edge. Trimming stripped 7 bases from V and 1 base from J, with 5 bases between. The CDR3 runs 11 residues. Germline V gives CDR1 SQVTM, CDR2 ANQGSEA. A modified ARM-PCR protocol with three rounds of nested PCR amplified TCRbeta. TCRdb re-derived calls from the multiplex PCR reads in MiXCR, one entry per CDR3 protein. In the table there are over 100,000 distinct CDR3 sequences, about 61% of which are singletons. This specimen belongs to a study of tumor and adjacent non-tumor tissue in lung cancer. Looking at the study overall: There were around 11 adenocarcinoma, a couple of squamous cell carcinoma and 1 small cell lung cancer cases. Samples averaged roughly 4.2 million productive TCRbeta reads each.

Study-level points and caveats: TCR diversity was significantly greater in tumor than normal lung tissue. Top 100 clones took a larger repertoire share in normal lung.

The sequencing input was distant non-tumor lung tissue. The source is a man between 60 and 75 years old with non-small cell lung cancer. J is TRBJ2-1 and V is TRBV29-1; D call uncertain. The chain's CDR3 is CSDASYNEQFL. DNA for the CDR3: TGCAGCGATGCTTCCTACAATGAGCAGTTCTTA.